This T cell receptor (beta chain) was documented in a study of cytomegalovirus exposure and HLA in healthy donors. Study-level background: Previous work identified 90 million to 130 million unique TCR beta sequences from some 170 million T cells. Tens of millions of unique TCR sequences came from HLA-typed donors in an early release.

Findings and limits, study-wide: The classifier, whose performance was assessed in both the original and validation cohorts, reportedly diagnosed cytomegalovirus status with high specificity and sensitivity.

Researchers ran the PCR with 60 Vbeta and 13 Jbeta primers. The protocol was immunoSEQ multiplex PCR, while the TCRdb copy is restricted to in-frame clones and leaves out a portion. Of more than 150,000 clones in the sample, roughly 82% were seen once. Healthy bone marrow donors made up the donor group. Comment on this clone: Antigen specificity is unknown.

The CDR3 runs 13 residues. V was clipped by 0 bases and J by 6 bases, with 5 bases between them. Germline CDR1 SEHNR, CDR2 FQNEAQ (reference sequence). The source of this sequence is a woman between 45 and 65 years old in good health and CMV-seropositive. Material: PBMCs. This rearrangement joins TRBV7-9 to TRBJ2-2; D gene uncertain. The CDR3 reads CASSLAQSGELFF. The CDR3 DNA sequence: TGTGCCAGCAGCTTAGCGCAGTCCGGGGAGCTGTTTTTT.